This T cell receptor (beta chain) emerged from a study of response to subunit inactivated influenza vaccine. General observations from the study: The study's authors posited that every seasonal influenza vaccination enlists few new T cells.

V was cut by 4 bases and J by 8 bases, with 13 bases left in between. The V gene's germline CDR1 is SGHKS and CDR2 YYEKEE (reference sequence). CDR3 length: 14 amino acids. This clonotype has just a few counts. Its antigen is still unknown. TCRdb independently ran MiXCR on the RT-PCR reads; one entry per CDR3 protein. In the table there are around 580,000 distinct CDR3 sequences, 12% to 15% of which are singletons. J is TRBJ1-6 and V is TRBV5-5; no definite D call. The clonotype comes from a man aged 45-65 years who received an inactivated influenza vaccine. The material was PBMCs from blood, obtained less than 13 days after vaccination. The CDR3 nucleotides are TGTGCCAGCAGCGGCGGTGCCGCCTATTCACCCCTCCACTTT. Protein: CASSGGAAYSPLHF.